The clone carrying this T cell receptor beta chain showed up many times. Its specificity is not known. TCR cDNA was made by 5'RACE template switching, adding a universal primer site and UMIs. TCRdb redid the calling of the 5' RACE reads with MiXCR, one entry per CDR3 protein. Found here are 150,000 or so distinct CDR3 sequences, 6.5% to 8.5% of them singletons; the top ten hold 2.5%. The sample comes from a study of T cells after yellow fever vaccination. With V trimmed by 6 bases and J by 5 bases, 17 bases remained unmatched. CDR3 length: 17 residues. Findings and caveats of the study: Most primary-vaccination clones recurred post-booster (approximately 95% CD4, roughly 90% CD8). Bulk-population clonotypes that are abundant could appear as contaminants in FACS-sorted repertoires. Some clonotypes, a small share, were shared between CD4 and CD8 compartments.

This specimen was CD4+ T cells sorted from PBMCs, taken roughly 5 days after the first yellow fever vaccination. The rearrangement uses TRBV12-3 or TRBV12-4 and TRBJ1-2, with 8 bases identical to TRBD1. This sequence was found in a man between 18 and 35 years old who received the YFV17D yellow fever vaccine. CDR3 bases: TGTGCCAGCAGGAACAGGGGGAGGTTTGCGGCCGATTATGGCTACACCTTC. Protein: CASRNRGRFAADYGYTF.